The sample holds a few counts of the clone carrying this T cell receptor (beta chain). Its antigen is not known. The data were obtained in a study of beta chain features in type 1 diabetes. Background on the study: Summed over all samples, the examined sorted cells came to fewer than 120,000,000. Broader study findings: In type 1 diabetes patients, VDJ junctions had fewer insertions; deletions at these junctions were more frequent. The study found moderately but significantly shorter TCRB CDR3s in all four CD4+ subsets of Type 1 diabetes patients. The naive, central memory and Treg TCRB repertoires looked more alike in patients than they did in healthy donors.

V was shortened by 5 bases and J by 2 bases, with 16 bases between the two germline ends. Germline CDR1 and CDR2: SGHRS and YFSETQ. This CDR3 spans 15 amino acids. CD45RO/CCR7/CD25/CD127/CD95/CD27 staining was used to isolate CD4+ naive, central memory, regulatory and stem cell-like memory cells by sorting. The sequenced template was cDNA made from the entire isolated RNA. The assay was immunoSEQ multiplex PCR, and TCRdb's table has in-frame clones only and misses some. This sample has roughly 340,000 clones; approximately 15% occur once, and the top ten carry around 0.016%. The receptor was derived from a woman between 18 and 30 years old with type 1 diabetes. This chain joins TRBV5-1 and TRBJ2-5; a weak D match, TRBD2 (6 bases). Sequencing was done on a sample of naive CD4+ T cells from blood. The CDR3 DNA reads as TGCGCCAGCAGATTCACGGGAGAACCTCAAGAGACCCAGTACTTC. Its protein is CASRFTGEPQETQYF.